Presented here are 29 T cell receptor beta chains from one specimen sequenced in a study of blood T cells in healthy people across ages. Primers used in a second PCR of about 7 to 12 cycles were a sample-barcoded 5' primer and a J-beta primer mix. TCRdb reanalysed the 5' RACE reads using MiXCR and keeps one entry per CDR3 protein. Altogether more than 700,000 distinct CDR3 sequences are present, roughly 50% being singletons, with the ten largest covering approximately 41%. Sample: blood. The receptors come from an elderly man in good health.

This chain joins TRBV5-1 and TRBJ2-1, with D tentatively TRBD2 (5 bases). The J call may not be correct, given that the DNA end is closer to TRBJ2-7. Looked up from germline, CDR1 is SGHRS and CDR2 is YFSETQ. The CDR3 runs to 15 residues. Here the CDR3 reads CASSLGLATGNEQYF. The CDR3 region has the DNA TGCGCCAGCAGCTTGGGGCTAGCTACGGGCAATGAGCAGTACTTC.

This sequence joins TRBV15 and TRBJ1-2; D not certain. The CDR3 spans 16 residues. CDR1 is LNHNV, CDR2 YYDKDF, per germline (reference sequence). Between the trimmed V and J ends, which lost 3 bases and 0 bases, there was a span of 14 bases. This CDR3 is CATSRVDGNANYGYTF. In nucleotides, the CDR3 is TGTGCCACCAGCAGGGTAGACGGAAACGCTAACTATGGCTACACCTTC.

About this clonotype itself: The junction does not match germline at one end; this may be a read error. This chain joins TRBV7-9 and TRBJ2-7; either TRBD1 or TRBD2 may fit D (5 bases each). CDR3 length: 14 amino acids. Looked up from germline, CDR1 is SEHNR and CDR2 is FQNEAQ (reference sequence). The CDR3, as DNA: TGTGCCAGCAGCTTACCGGGACCAATATACGGGCAGTACTTC. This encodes CASSLPGPIYGQYF.

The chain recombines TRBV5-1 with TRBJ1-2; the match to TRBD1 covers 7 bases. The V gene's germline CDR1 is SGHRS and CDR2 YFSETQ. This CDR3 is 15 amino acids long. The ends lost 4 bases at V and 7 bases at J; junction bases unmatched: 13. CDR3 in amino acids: CASSPTGPGPCGYTF. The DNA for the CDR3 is TGCGCCAGCAGCCCGACAGGGCCAGGGCCCTGTGGCTACACCTTC.

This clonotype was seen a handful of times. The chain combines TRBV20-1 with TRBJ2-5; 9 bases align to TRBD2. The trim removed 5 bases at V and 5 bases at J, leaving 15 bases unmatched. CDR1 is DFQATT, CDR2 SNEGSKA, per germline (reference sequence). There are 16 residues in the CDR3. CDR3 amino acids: CSADGVAGAVQETQYF. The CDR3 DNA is TGCAGTGCTGACGGCGTAGCGGGAGCAGTGCAGGAGACCCAGTACTTC.

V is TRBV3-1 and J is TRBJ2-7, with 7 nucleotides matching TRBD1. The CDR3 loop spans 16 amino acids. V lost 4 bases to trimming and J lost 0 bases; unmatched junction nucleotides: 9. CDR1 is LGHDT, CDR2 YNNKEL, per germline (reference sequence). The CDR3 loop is CASSPATGLSSYEQYF. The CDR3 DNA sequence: TGTGCCAGCAGCCCGGCGACAGGGTTAAGCTCCTACGAGCAGTACTTC.

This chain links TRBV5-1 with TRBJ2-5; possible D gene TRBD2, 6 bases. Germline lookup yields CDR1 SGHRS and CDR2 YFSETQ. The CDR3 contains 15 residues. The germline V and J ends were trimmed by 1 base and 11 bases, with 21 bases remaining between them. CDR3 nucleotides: TGCGCCAGCAGCTTGTGGGCAGGCCTCTCGGGGGAGCAGTACTTC. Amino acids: CASSLWAGLSGEQYF.

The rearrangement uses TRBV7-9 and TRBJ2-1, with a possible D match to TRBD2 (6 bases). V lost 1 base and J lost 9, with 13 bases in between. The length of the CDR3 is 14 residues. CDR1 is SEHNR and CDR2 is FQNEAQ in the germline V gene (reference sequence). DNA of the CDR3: TGTGCCAGCAGCTTAGATTCGGGAGTAGGTGAGCAGTTCTTC. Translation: CASSLDSGVGEQFF. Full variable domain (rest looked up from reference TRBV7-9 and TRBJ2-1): DTGVSQNPRHKITKRGQNVTFRCDPISEHNRLYWYRQTLGQGPEFLTYFQNEAQLEKSRLLSDRFSAERPKGSFSTLEIQRTEQGDSAMYLCASSLDSGVGEQFFGPGTRLTVL.

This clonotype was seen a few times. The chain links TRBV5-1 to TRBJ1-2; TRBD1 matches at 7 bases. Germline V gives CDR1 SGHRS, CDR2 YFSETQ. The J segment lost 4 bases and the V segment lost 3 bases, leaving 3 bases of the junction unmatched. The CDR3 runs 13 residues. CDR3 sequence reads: CASSSDRLYGYTF. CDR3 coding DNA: TGCGCCAGCAGCTCGGACAGGCTCTATGGCTACACCTTC.

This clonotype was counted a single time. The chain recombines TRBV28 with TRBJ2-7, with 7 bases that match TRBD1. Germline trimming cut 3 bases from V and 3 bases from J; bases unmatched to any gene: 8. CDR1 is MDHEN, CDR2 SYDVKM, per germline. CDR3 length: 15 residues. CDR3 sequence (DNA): TGTGCCAGCAGTTTGCCGACAGGGAATCTCTACGAGCAGTACTTC. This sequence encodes CASSLPTGNLYEQYF.

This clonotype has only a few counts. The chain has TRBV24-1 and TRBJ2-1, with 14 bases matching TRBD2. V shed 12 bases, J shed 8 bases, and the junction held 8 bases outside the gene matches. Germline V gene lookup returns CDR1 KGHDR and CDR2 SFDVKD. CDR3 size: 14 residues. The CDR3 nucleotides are TGTGCCTCGGGCCCGACTAGCGGGAGGGATGAGCAGTTCTTC. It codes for CASGPTSGRDEQFF.

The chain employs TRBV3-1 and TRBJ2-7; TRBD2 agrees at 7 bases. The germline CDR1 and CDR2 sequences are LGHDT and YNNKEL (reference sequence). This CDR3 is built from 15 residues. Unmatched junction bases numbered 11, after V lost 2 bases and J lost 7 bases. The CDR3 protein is CASSQRSWSSGEQYF. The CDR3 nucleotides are TGTGCCAGCAGCCAACGATCTTGGTCTAGCGGTGAGCAGTACTTC.

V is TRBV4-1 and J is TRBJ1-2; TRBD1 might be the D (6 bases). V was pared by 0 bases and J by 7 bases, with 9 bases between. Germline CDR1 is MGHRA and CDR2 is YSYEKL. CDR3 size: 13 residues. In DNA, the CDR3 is TGCGCCAGCAGCCAAGATAACAGGGCTGGCTACACCTTC. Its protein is CASSQDNRAGYTF.

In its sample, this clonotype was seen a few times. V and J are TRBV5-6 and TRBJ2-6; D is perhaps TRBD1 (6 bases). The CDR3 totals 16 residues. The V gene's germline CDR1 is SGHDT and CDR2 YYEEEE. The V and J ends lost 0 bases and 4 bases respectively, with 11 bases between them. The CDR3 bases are TGTGCCAGCAGCTTGGGGAACAGGGCCGGGGCCAACGTCCTGACTTTC. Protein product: CASSLGNRAGANVLTF.

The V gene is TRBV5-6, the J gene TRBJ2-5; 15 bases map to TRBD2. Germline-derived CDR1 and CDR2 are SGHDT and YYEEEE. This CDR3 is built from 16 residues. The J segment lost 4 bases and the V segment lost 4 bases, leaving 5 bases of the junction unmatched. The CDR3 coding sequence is TGTGCCAGCAGCCAGGGACTAGCGGGAGGATTAGAGACCCAGTACTTC. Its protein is CASSQGLAGGLETQYF.

Written as DNA, the CDR3 is TGTGCCAGCACCTTCGCACCGCGCGGAGCGGGAGGGTACAATGAGCAGTTCTTC. Its protein product is CASTFAPRGAGGYNEQFF. The V and J genes are TRBV4-2 and TRBJ2-1; 10 bases line up with TRBD2. Germline V gene sequence: CDR1 LGHNA, CDR2 YNFKEQ. With V trimmed by 7 bases and J by 4 bases, 16 bases remained unmatched. This CDR3 spans 18 amino acids.

The CDR3: CASSLTGAHEQYF. DNA of the CDR3: TGTGCCAGCAGCTTGACAGGGGCCCACGAGCAGTACTTC. The chain combines TRBV13 with TRBJ2-7, with 8 bases fitting TRBD1. The CDR3 spans 13 residues. Per germline, CDR1 PRHDT and CDR2 FYEKMQ (reference sequence). After removal of 3 bases from V and 5 bases from J, the junction contained 3 bases not matched to a gene.

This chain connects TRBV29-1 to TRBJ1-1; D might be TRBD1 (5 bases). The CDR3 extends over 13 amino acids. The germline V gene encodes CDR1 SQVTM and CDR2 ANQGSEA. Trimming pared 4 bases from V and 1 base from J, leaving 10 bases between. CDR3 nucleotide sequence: TGCAGCGTTGGCAGGGCGGAGAACACTGAAGCTTTCTTT. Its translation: CSVGRAENTEAFF.

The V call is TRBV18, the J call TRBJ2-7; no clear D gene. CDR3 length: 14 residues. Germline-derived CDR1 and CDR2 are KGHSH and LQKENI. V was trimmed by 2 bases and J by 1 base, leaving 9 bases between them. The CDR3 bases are TGTGCCAGCTCACCAGCTAGTAGGTCCTACGAGCAGTACTTC. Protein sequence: CASSPASRSYEQYF.

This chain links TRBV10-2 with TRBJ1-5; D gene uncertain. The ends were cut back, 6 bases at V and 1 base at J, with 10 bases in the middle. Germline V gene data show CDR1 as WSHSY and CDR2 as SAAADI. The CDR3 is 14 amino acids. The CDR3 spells CASRETGSNQPQHF. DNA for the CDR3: TGCGCCAGCAGAGAGACTGGGAGCAATCAGCCCCAGCATTTT.

CDR3 region: CASSFGLQASPLSYEQYF. CDR3 DNA sequence: TGCGCCAGCAGCTTCGGCTTGCAGGCCTCACCTCTTTCCTACGAGCAGTACTTC. This chain links TRBV5-1 with TRBJ2-4; no clear D. With the DNA end fitting TRBJ2-7 better, the J assignment may be wrong. This CDR3 has 18 residues. Germline values: CDR1 SGHRS, CDR2 YFSETQ.

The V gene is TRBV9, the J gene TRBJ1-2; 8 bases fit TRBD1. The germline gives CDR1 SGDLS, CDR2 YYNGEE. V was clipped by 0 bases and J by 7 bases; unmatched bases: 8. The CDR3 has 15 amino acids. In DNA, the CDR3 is TGTGCCAGCAGCGTAGCTCCCGACAGGGGTGTTGGCTACACCTTC. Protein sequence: CASSVAPDRGVGYTF.

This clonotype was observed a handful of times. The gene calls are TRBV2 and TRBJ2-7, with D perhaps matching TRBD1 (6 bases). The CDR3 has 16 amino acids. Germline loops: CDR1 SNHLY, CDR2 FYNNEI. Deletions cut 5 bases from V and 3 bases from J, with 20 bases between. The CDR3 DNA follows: TGTGCCAGCAGTACAGGGTTAAGGAGTGGTCTCTACGAGCAGTACTTC. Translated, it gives CASSTGLRSGLYEQYF.

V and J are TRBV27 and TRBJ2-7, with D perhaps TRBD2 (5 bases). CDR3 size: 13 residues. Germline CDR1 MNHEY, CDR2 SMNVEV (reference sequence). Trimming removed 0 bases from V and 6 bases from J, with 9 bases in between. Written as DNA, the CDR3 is TGTGCCAGCAGTTTATCGGGCCGGGGCGAGCAGTACTTC. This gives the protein CASSLSGRGEQYF.

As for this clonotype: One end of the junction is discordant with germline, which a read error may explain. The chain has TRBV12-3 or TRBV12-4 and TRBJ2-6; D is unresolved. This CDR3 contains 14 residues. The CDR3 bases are TGCGCCAGCAGTTTTGAGACTGGGGCCAACGTCCTGACTTTC. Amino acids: CASSFETGANVLTF.

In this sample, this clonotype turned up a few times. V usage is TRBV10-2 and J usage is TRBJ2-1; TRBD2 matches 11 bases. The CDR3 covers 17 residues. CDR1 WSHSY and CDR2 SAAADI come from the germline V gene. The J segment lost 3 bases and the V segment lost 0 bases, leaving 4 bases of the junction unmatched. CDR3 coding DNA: TGCGCCAGCAGTGAGTCACTAGCGGGAGTATTCTACAATGAGCAGTTCTTC. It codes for CASSESLAGVFYNEQFF.

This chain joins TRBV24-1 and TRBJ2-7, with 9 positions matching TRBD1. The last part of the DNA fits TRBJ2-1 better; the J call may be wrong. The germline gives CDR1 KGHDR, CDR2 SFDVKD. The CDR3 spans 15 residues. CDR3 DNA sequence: TGTGCCACCAGTGCCGGACAGGGGAAATCCTACGAGCAGTTCTTC. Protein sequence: CATSAGQGKSYEQFF.

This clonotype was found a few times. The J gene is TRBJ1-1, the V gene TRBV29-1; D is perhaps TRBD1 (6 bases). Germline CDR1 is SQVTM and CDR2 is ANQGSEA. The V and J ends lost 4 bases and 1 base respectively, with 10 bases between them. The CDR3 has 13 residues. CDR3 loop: CSVGGQGNTEAFF. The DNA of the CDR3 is TGCAGCGTTGGGGGGCAGGGGAACACTGAAGCTTTCTTT.

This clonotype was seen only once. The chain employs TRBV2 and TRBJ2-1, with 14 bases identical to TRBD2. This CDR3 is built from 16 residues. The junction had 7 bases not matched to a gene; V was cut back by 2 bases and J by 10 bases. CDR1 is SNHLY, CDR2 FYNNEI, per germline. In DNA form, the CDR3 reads TGTGCCAGCAGTGAAAAAGGGACTAGCGGGAGCGGGGAGCAGTTCTTC. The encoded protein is CASSEKGTSGSGEQFF.